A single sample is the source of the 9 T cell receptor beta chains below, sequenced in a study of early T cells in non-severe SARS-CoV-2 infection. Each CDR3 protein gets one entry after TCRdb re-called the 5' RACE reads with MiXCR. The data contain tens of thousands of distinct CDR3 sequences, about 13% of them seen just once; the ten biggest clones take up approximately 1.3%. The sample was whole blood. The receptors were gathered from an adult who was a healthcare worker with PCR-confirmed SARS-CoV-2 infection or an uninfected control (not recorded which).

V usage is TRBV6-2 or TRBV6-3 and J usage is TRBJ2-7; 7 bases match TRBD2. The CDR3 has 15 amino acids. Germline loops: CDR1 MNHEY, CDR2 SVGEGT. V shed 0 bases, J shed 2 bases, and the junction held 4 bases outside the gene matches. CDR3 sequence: CASSYSRGVTYEQYF. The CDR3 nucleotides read TGTGCCAGCAGTTACTCCCGGGGGGTTACCTACGAGCAGTACTTC.

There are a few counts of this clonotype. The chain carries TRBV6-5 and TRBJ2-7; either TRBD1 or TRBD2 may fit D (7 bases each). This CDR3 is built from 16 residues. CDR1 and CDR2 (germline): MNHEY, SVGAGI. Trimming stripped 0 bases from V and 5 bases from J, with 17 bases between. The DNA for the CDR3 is TGTGCCAGCAGTTACTCGCCCAGGGGGGGTCTTAACGAGCAGTACTTC. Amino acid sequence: CASSYSPRGGLNEQYF.

In DNA form, the CDR3 reads TGTGCCAGCAGCCCCGGACAGTTTTCCAATCAGCCCCAGCATTTT. Translated, it gives CASSPGQFSNQPQHF. The chain carries TRBV7-2 and TRBJ1-5; D possibly corresponds to TRBD1 (6 bases). V gave up 5 bases and J gave up 3 bases, with 14 bases separating them. The germline CDR1 and CDR2 sequences are SGHTA and FQGNSA. The length of the CDR3 is 15 residues.

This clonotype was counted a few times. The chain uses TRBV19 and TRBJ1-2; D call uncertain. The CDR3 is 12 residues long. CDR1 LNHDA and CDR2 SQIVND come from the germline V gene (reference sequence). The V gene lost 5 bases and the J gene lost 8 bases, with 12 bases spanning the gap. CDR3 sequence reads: CASSPNRGGYTF. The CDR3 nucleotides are TGTGCCAGTAGTCCTAACAGAGGCGGCTACACCTTC.

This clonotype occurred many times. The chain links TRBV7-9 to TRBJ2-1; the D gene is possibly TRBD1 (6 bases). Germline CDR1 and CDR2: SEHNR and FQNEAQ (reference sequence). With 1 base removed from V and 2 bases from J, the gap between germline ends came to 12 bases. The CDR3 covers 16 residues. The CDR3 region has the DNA TGTGCCAGCAGCTTAGTCAGGGGCGATGCCTACAATGAGCAGTTCTTC. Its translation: CASSLVRGDAYNEQFF. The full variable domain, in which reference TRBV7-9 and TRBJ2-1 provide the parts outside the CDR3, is DTGVSQNPRHKITKRGQNVTFRCDPISEHNRLYWYRQTLGQGPEFLTYFQNEAQLEKSRLLSDRFSAERPKGSFSTLEIQRTEQGDSAMYLCASSLVRGDAYNEQFFGPGTRLTVL.

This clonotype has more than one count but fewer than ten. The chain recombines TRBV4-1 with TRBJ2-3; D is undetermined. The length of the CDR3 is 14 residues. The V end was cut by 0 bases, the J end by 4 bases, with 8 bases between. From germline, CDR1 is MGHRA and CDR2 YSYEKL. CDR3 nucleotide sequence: TGCGCCAGCAGCCAAGATCGGTTATCAGATACGCAGTATTTT. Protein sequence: CASSQDRLSDTQYF.

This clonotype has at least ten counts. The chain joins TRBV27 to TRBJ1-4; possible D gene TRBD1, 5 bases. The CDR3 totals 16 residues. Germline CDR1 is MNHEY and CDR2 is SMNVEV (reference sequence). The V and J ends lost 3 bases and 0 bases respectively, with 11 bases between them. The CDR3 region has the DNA TGTGCCAGCAGTTTCAGGGTCGATGCAACTAATGAAAAACTGTTTTTT. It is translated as CASSFRVDATNEKLFF.

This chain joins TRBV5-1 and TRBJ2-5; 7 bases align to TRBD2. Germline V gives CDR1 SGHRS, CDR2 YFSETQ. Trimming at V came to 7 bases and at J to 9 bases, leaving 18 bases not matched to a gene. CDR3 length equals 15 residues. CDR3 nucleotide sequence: TGCGCCAGCGCCACGGCGGTAGCGGGCCCAAGGGCCCAGTACTTC. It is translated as CASATAVAGPRAQYF.

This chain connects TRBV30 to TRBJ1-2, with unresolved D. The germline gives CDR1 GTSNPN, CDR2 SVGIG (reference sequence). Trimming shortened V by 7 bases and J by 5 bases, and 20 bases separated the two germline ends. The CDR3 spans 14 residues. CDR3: CAFSGPSWGYGYTF. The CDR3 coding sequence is TGTGCCTTCAGTGGGCCTTCCTGGGGATATGGCTACACCTTC.